This T cell receptor beta chain was identified in a study of human T cells and chemical hapten exposure. Study at large: All patients underwent weekly scalp dosing with diphenylcyclopropenone for the full roughly 24-week study.

CDR1 is SGHRS, CDR2 YFSETQ, per germline. The CDR3 totals 18 residues. J was trimmed by 0 bases and V by 2 bases; bases with no gene match: 6. Time point noted: pre-sensitization, week 0. Treatment given: therapeutic diphenylcyclopropenone sensitization with weekly scalp DPC. Unique molecular identifiers were affixed to discrete cDNA molecules within the library. In the original analysis: The number of TCRs in each sample had a median of 95,638 and spanned about 23,224 to 690,600. TCRdb passed the RACE reads through MiXCR, listing each CDR3 protein once. These V and J calls are TCRdb output, not the study's own analysis. The sample carries roughly 100,000 distinct CDR3 sequences, 9.5% to 14% recorded once. This clonotype has a count of ten or more.

The rearrangement joins TRBV5-1 to TRBJ2-1; 12 positions agree with TRBD2. This receptor was obtained from a woman aged 55-75 years with alopecia areata. Some clones in this sample may be carry-over from other donors' samples. Sequencing used whole blood, obtained in connection with sensitization to the hapten diphenylcyclopropenone (DPC). This CDR3 reads CASSLNGLAGSSYNEQFF. The CDR3 DNA reads as TGCGCCAGCAGCTTAAACGGACTAGCGGGAAGCTCCTACAATGAGCAGTTCTTC. The complete variable domain, with remaining parts taken from reference TRBV5-1 and TRBJ2-1, reads KAGVTQTPRYLIKTRGQQVTLSCSPISGHRSVSWYQQTPGQGLQFLFEYFSETQRNKGNFPGRFSGRQFSNSRSEMNVSTLELGDSALYLCASSLNGLAGSSYNEQFFGPGTRLTVL.